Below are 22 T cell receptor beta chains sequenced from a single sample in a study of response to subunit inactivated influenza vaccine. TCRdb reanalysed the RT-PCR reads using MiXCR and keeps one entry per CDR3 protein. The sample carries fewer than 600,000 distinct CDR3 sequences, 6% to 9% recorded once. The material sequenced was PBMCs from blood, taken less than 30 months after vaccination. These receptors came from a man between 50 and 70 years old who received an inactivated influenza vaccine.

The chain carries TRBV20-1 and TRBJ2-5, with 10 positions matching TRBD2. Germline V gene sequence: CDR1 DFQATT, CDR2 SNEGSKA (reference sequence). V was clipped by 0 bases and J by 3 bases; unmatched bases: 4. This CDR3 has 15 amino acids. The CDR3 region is CSARDSGLAEETQYF. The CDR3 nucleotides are TGCAGTGCTAGAGACTCAGGACTAGCGGAAGAGACCCAGTACTTC.

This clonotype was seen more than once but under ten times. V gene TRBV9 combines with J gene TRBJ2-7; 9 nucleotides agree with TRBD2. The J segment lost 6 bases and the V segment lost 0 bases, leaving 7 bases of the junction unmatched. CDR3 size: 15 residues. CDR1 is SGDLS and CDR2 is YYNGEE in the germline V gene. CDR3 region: CASSVDGGRASEQYF. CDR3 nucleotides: TGTGCCAGCAGCGTAGATGGCGGGAGGGCTTCCGAGCAGTACTTC.

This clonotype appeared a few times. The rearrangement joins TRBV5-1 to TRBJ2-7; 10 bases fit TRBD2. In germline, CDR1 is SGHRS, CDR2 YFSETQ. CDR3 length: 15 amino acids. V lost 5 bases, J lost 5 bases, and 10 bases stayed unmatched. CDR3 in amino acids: CASRFGSSGRNEQYF. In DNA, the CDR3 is TGCGCCAGCAGGTTCGGCTCTAGCGGGAGAAACGAGCAGTACTTC.

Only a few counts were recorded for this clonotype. CDR3 sequence reads: CASNTLSGSPYNEQFF. The CDR3, as DNA: TGTGCCAGCAATACCCTCTCAGGGTCGCCCTACAATGAGCAGTTCTTC. The chain combines TRBV28 with TRBJ2-1; possibly TRBD1 for D (5 bases). The V gene lost 7 bases and the J gene lost 2 bases, with 18 bases spanning the gap. The CDR3 extends over 16 amino acids. Per the germline V gene, CDR1 is MDHEN and CDR2 is SYDVKM.

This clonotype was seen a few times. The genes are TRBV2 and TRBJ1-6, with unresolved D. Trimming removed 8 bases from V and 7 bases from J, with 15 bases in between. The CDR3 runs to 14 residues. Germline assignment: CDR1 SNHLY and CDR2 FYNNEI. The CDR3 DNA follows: TGTGCCAGCGGGAACGATTGGGCCAATTCACCCCTCCACTTT. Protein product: CASGNDWANSPLHF.

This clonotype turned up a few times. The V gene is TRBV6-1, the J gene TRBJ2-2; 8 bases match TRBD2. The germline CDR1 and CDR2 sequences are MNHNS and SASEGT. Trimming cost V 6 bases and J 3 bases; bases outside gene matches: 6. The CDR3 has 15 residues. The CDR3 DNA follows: TGTGCCAGCAGCCGAGCGGGGGCTTACACCGGGGAGCTGTTTTTT. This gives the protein CASSRAGAYTGELFF.

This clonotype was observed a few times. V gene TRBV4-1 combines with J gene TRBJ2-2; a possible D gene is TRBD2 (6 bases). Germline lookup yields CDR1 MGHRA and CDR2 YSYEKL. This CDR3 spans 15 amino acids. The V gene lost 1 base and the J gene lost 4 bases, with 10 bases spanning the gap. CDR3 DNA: TGCGCCAGCAGCCAAGGCGGGATACTCACCGGGGAGCTGTTTTTT. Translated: CASSQGGILTGELFF.

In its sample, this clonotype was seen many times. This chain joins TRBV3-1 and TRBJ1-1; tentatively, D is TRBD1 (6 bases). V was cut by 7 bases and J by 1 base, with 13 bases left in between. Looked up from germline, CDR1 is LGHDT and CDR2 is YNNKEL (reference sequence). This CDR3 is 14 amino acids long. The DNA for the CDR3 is TGTGCCAGCACCTTAGGACAGACGAACACTGAAGCTTTCTTT. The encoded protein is CASTLGQTNTEAFF.

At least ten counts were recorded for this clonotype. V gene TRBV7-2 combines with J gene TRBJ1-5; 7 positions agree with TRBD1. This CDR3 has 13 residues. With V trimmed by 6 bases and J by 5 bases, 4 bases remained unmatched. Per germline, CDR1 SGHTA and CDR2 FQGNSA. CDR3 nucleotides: TGTGCCAGCAGTCATGACAGGGATCAGCCCCAGCATTTT. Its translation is CASSHDRDQPQHF.

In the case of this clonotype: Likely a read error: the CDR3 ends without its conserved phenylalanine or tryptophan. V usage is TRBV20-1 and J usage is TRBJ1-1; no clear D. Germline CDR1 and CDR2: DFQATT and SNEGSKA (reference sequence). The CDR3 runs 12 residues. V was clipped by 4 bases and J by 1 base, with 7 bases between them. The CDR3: CSAKHQNTEAFS. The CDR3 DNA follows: TGCAGTGCTAAACACCAGAACACTGAAGCTTTCTCT.

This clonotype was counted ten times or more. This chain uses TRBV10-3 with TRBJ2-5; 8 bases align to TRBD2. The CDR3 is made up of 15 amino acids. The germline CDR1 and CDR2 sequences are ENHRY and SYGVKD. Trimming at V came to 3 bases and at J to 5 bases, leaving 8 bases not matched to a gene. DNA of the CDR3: TGTGCCATCAGTGACCCCGGGGGGGCCGCGGAGACCCAGTACTTC. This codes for CAISDPGGAAETQYF.

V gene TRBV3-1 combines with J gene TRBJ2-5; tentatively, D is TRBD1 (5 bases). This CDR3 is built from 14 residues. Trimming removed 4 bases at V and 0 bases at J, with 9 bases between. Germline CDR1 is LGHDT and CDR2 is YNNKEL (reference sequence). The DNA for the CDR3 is TGTGCCAGCAGCCCTGGACACAACCAAGAGACCCAGTACTTC. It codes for CASSPGHNQETQYF.

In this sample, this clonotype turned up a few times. The CDR3 DNA sequence: TGTGCCAGCAGTGAGTGGGGCGGGAGGGCCTCAGGGGAGACCCAGTACTTC. As protein: CASSEWGGRASGETQYF. The chain carries TRBV25-1 and TRBJ2-5; TRBD2 aligns across 9 bases. The J segment lost 5 bases and the V segment lost 3 bases, leaving 13 bases of the junction unmatched. Germline CDR1 is MGHDK and CDR2 is SYGVNS. The CDR3 is made up of 17 amino acids.

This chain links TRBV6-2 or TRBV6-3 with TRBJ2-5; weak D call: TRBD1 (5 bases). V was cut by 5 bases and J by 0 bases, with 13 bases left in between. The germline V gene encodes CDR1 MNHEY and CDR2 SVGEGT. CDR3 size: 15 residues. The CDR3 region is CASSRLRQNQETQYF. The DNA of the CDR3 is TGTGCCAGCAGTAGACTTCGACAGAACCAAGAGACCCAGTACTTC.

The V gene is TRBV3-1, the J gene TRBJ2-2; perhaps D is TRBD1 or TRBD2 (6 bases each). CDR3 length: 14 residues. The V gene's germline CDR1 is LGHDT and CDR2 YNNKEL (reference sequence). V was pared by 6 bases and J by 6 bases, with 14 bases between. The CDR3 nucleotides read TGTGCCAGCAGGTTTTCGGGGGCGCCCGGGGAGCTGTTTTTT. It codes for CASRFSGAPGELFF.

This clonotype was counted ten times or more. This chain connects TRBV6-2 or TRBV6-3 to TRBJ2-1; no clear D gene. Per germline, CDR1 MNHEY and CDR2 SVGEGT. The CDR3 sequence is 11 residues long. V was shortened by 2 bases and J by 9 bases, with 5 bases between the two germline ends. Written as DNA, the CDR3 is TGTGCCAGCAGTTACCCTACTGAGCAGTTCTTC. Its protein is CASSYPTEQFF.

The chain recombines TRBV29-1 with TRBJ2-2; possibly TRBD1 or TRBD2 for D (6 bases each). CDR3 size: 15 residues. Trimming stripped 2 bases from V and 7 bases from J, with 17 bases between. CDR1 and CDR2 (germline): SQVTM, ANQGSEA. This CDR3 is CSVELPGAVDGELFF. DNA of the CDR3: TGCAGCGTTGAACTTCCGGGGGCGGTGGACGGGGAGCTGTTTTTT.

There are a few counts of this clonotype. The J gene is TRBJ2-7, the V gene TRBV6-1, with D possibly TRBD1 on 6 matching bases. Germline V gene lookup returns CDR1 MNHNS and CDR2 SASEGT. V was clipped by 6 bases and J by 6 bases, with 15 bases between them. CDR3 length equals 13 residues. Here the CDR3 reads CASRETGISEQYF. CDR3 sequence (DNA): TGTGCCAGCAGAGAGACAGGTATTTCCGAGCAGTACTTC.

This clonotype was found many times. CDR3 protein: CASSQILAGGSGELFF. Here the CDR3 DNA reads TGTGCCAGCAGCCAAATACTAGCGGGAGGATCCGGGGAGCTGTTTTTT. J is TRBJ2-2 and V is TRBV4-2; the match to TRBD2 covers 12 bases. Germline CDR1 and CDR2: LGHNA and YNFKEQ. CDR3 length: 16 amino acids. V lost 2 bases and J lost 6; bases outside the gene matches: 4.

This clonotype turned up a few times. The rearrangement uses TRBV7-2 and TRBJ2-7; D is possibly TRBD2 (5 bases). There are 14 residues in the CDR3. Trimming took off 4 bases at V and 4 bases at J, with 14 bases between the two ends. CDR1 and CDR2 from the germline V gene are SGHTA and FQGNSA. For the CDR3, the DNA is TGTGCCAGCAGCTCTGACTACCACGGATACGAGCAGTACTTC. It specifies CASSSDYHGYEQYF. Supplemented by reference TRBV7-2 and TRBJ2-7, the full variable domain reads GAGVSQSPSNKVTEKGKDVELRCDPISGHTALYWYRQSLGQGLEFLIYFQGNSAPDKSGLPSDRFSAERTGGSVSTLTIQRTQQEDSAVYLCASSSDYHGYEQYFGPGTRLTVT.

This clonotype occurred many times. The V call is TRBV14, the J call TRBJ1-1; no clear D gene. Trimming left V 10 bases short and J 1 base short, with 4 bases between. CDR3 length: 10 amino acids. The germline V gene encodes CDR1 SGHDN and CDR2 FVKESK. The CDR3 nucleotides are TGTGCCACCGGGAACACTGAAGCTTTCTTT. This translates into CATGNTEAFF.

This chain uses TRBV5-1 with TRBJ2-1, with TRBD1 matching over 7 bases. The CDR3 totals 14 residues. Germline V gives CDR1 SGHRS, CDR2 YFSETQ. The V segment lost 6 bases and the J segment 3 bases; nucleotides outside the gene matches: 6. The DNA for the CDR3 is TGCGCCAGCACCCTAGGGGGCTTCTACAATGAGCAGTTCTTC. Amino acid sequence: CASTLGGFYNEQFF.